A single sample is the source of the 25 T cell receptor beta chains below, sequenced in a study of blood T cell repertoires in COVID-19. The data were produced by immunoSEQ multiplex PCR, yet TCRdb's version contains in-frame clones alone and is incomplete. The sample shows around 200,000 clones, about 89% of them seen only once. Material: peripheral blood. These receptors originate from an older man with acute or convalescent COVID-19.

The chain's CDR3 is CASSLIATNYGYTF. CDR3 DNA sequence: TGCGCCAGCAGCCTAATCGCGACTAACTATGGCTACACCTTC. The chain has TRBV4-3 and TRBJ1-2; D call uncertain. Germline assignment: CDR1 LGHNA and CDR2 YSLEER. CDR3 length: 14 amino acids. V lost 4 bases and J 0 bases, leaving 9 bases between the germline ends.

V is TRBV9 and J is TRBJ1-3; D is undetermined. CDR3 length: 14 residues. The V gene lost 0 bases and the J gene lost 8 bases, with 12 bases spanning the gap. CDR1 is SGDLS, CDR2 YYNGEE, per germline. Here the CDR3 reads CASSVAAGMDTIYF. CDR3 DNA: TGTGCCAGCAGCGTAGCCGCAGGAATGGACACCATATATTTT.

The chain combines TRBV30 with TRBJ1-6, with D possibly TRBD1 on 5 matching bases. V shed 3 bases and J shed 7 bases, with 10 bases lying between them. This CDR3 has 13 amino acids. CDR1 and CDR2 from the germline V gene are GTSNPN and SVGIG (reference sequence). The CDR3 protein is CAWRNRLNSPLHF. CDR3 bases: TGTGCCTGGAGGAACAGGCTAAATTCACCCCTCCACTTT.

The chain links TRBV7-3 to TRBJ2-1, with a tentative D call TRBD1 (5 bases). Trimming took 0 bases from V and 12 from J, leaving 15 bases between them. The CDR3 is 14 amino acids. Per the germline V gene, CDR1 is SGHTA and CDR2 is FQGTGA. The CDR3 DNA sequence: TGTGCCAGCAGCTTAACAGGGGCCGCGGTAGGGCAGTTCTTC. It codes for CASSLTGAAVGQFF.

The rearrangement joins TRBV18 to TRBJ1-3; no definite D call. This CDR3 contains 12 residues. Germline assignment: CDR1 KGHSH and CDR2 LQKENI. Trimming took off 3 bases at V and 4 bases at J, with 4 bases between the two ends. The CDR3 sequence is CASSPGGNTIYF. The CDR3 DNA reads TGTGCCAGCTCACCGGGCGGAAACACCATATATTTT.

CDR3 amino acids: CASSDYQGPTTYEQYF. The CDR3 nucleotides are TGTGCCAGCAGTGACTATCAGGGGCCAACCACCTACGAGCAGTACTTC. The chain links TRBV28 to TRBJ2-7; TRBD1 is a possible D gene (6 bases). The CDR3 is 16 residues long. Germline-derived CDR1 and CDR2 are MDHEN and SYDVKM. V was cut by 5 bases and J by 2 bases, with 19 bases left in between. Combining the CDR3 with reference TRBV28 and TRBJ2-7 gives the whole variable domain DVKVTQSSRYLVKRTGEKVFLECVQDMDHENMFWYRQDPGLGLRLIYFSYDVKMKEKGDIPEGYSVSREKKERFSLILESASTNQTSMYLCASSDYQGPTTYEQYFGPGTRLTVT.

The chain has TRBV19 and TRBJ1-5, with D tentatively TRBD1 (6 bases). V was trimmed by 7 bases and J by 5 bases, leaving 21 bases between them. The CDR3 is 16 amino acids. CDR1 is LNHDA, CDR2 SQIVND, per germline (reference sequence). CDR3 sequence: CASTSVDSYGYQPQHF. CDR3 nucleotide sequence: TGTGCCAGTACCTCGGTGGACAGTTATGGATATCAGCCCCAGCATTTT.

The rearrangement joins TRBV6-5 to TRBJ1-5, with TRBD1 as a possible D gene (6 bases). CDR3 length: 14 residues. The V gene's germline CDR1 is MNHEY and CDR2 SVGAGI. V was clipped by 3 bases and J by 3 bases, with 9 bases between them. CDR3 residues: CASSYNRVNQPQHF. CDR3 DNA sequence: TGTGCCAGCAGTTATAACAGGGTCAATCAGCCCCAGCATTTT.

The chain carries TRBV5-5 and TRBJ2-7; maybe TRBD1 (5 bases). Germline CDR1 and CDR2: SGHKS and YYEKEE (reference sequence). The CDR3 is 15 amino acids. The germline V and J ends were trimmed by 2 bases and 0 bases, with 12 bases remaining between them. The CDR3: CASSFSRVPSYEQYF. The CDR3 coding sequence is TGTGCCAGCAGCTTTTCCAGGGTTCCCTCCTACGAGCAGTACTTC.

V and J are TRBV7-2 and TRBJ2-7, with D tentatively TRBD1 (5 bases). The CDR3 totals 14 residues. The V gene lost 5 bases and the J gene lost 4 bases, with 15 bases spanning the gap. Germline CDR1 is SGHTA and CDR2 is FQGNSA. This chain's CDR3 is CASSLKVQGYEQYF. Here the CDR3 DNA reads TGTGCCAGCAGCCTAAAAGTCCAGGGTTACGAGCAGTACTTC.

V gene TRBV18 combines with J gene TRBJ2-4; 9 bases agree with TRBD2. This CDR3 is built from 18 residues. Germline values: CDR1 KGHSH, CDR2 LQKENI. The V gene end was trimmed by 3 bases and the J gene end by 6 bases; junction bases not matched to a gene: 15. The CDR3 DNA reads TGTGCCAGCTCACCCCCTCAAGGGCGGGGGGGCCTGGGAAACATTCAGTACTTC. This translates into CASSPPQGRGGLGNIQYF.

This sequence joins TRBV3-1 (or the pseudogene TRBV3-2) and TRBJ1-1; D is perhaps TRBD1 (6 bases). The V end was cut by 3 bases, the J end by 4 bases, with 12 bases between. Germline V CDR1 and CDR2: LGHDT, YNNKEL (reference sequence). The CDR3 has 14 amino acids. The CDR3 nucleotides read TGTGCCAGCAGCCACCGAACAGGGAGCACTGAAGCTTTCTTT. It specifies CASSHRTGSTEAFF.

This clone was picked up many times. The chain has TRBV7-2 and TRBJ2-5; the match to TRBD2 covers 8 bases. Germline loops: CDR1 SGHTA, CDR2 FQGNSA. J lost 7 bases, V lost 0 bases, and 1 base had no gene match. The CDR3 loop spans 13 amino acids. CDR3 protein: CASSLASGATQYF. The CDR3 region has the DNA TGTGCCAGCAGCTTAGCTAGCGGGGCGACCCAGTACTTC.

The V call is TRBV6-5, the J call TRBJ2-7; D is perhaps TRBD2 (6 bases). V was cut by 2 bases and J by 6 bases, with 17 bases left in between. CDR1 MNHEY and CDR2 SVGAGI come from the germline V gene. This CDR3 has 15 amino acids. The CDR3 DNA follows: TGTGCCAGCAGTTACCCCCACGGAGGGCGGACCGAGCAGTACTTC. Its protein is CASSYPHGGRTEQYF.

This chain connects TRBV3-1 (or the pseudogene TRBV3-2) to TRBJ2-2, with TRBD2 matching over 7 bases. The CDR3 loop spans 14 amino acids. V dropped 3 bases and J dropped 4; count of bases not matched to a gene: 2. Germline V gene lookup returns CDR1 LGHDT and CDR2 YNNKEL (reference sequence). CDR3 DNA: TGTGCCAGCAGCCAGGGGGGGGGCACCGGGGAGCTGTTTTTT. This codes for CASSQGGGTGELFF.

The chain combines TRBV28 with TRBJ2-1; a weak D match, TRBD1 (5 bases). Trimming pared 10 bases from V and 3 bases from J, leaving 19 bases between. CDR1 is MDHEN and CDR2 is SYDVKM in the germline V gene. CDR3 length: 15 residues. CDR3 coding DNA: TGTGCCACCTTGCTCCAGGGTACTAACTACAATGAGCAGTTCTTC. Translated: CATLLQGTNYNEQFF.

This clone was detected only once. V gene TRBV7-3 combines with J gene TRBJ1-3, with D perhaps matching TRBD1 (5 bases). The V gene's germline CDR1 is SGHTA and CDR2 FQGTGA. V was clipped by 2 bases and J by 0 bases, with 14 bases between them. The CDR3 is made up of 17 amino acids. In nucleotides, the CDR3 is TGTGCCAGCAGCTTAGTGGGACTCAAAATCTCTGGAAACACCATATATTTT. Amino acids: CASSLVGLKISGNTIYF.

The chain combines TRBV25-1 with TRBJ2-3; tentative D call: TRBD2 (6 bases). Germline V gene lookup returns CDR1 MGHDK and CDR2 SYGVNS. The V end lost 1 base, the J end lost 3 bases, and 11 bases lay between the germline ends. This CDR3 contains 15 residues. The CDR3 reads CASSEWRGATDTQYF. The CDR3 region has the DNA TGTGCCAGCAGTGAATGGCGGGGCGCGACAGATACGCAGTATTTT.

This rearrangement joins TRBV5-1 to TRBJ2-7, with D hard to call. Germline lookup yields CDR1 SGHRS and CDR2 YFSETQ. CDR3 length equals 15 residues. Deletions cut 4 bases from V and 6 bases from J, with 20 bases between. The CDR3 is CASSLGPEVLGEQYF. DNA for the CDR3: TGCGCCAGCAGCCTCGGCCCCGAGGTTTTGGGCGAGCAGTACTTC.

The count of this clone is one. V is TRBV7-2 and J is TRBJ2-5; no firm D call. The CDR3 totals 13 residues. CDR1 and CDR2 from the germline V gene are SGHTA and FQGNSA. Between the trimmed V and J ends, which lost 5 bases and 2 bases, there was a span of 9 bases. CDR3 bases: TGTGCCAGCAGCCCCCTAGAACAAGAGACCCAGTACTTC. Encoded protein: CASSPLEQETQYF.

CDR3 protein: CAWSVQRGSETQYF. The CDR3 region has the DNA TGTGCCTGGAGTGTACAGAGGGGGTCGGAGACCCAGTACTTC. The chain combines TRBV30 with TRBJ2-5; weak D call: TRBD1 (6 bases). The CDR3 is 14 residues long. V was cut by 0 bases and J by 5 bases, with 13 bases left in between. The V gene's germline CDR1 is GTSNPN and CDR2 SVGIG (reference sequence).

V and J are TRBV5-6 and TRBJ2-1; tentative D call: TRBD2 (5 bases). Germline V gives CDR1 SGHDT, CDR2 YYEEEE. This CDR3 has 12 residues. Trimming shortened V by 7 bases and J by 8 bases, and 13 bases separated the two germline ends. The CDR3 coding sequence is TGTGCCAGCGGGGAGCCAGGCTATGAGCAGTTCTTC. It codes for CASGEPGYEQFF.

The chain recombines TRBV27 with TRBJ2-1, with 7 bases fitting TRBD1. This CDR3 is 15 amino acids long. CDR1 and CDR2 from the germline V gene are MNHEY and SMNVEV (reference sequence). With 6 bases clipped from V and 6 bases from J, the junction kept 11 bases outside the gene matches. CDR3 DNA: TGTGCCAGCAGCTTACGCCAGGGGGTACCCAATGAGCAGTTCTTC. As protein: CASSLRQGVPNEQFF.

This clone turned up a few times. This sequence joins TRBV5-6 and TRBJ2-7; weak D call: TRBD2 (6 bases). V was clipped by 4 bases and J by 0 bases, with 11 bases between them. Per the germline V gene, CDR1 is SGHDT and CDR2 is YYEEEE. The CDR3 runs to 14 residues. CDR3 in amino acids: CASSELTSSYEQYF. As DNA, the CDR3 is TGTGCCAGCAGCGAACTGACTAGCTCCTACGAGCAGTACTTC.

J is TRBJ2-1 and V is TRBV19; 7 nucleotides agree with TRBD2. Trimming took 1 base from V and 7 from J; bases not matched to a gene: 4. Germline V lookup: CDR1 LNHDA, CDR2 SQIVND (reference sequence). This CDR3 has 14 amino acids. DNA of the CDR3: TGTGCCAGTAGTATAGCGGGAGGCCCAAATGAGCAGTTCTTC. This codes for CASSIAGGPNEQFF.